What follows are 9 T cell receptor beta chains derived from one specimen sequenced in a study of memory CD4+ T cells and cytomegalovirus serostatus. Single viable CD3+CD4+CD8-CD45RO+ cells were sorted as the memory CD4+ T cells. Method: immunoSEQ multiplex PCR; TCRdb's copy keeps in-frame clones and lacks some. The sample comprises approximately 46,000 clones, roughly 80% of which are singletons, and 1.2% rests with the top ten. Sequenced: memory CD4+ T cells from blood. The source of these receptors is an adult in good health and CMV-seropositive.

This chain joins TRBV18 and TRBJ1-6; no clear D. Trimming removed 4 bases from V and 7 bases from J, with 11 bases in between. CDR3 length equals 14 residues. CDR1 is KGHSH and CDR2 is LQKENI in the germline V gene. The CDR3 region is CASSQGVLNSPLHF. The CDR3 DNA is TGTGCCAGCTCACAAGGTGTTTTAAATTCACCCCTCCACTTT.

The genes are TRBV21-1 and TRBJ1-2; the D segment call TRBD1 is taken from the table without a DNA check. TRBV21-1 is deemed a pseudogene. CDR3 length equals 15 residues. This CDR3 reads CASSYQAATGLGYTF. CDR3 sequence (DNA): TGTGCCAGCAGTTACCAGGCGGCGACAGGACTTGGCTACACCTTC.

The chain joins TRBV2 to TRBJ1-6; maybe TRBD1 (5 bases). V lost 2 bases and J 10 bases, leaving 18 bases between the germline ends. Germline assignment: CDR1 SNHLY and CDR2 FYNNEI. CDR3 size: 16 residues. The CDR3 DNA reads as TGTGCCAGCAGTGAAAATAGTGCCAGGGAAGGATCACCCCTCCACTTT. It translates to CASSENSAREGSPLHF.

In its sample, this clone was seen a few times. The chain has TRBV29-1 and TRBJ2-3, with TRBD1 matching 8 bases. The CDR3 length is 12 residues. Unmatched junction bases numbered 2, after V lost 6 bases and J lost 3 bases. Germline V CDR1 and CDR2: SQVTM, ANQGSEA. The chain's CDR3 is CSVQGETDTQYF. The CDR3 region has the DNA TGCAGCGTACAGGGGGAGACAGATACGCAGTATTTT.

A few counts support this clone. This rearrangement joins TRBV7-9 to TRBJ1-1; D is undetermined. Deletions cut 5 bases from V and 3 bases from J, with 16 bases between. This CDR3 has 15 residues. Germline CDR1 and CDR2: SEHNR and FQNEAQ (reference sequence). The CDR3 sequence is CASSLLGAGDTEAFF. DNA for the CDR3: TGTGCCAGCAGCCTACTCGGAGCCGGGGACACTGAAGCTTTCTTT.

V is TRBV28 and J is TRBJ1-1; no clear D. Trimming took off 5 bases at V and 3 bases at J, with 10 bases between the two ends. The CDR3 is 13 residues long. Germline V CDR1 and CDR2: MDHEN, SYDVKM. The CDR3 region has the DNA TGTGCCAGCAGTGCACCCGGGGACACTGAAGCTTTCTTT. Its translation is CASSAPGDTEAFF.

In its sample, this clone was seen many times. The rearrangement links TRBV7-9 to TRBJ1-2, with a possible D match to TRBD1 (5 bases). This CDR3 has 14 amino acids. V was clipped by 5 bases and J by 1 base, with 11 bases between them. Germline V gene sequence: CDR1 SEHNR, CDR2 FQNEAQ (reference sequence). CDR3 in DNA: TGTGCCAGCAGCCGGCGGGGCTATAACTATGGCTACACCTTC. It codes for CASSRRGYNYGYTF.

The CDR3 protein is CASRATRTGELFF. The CDR3 nucleotides are TGTGCCAGCAGGGCAACAAGGACCGGGGAGCTGTTTTTT. The rearrangement uses TRBV2 and TRBJ2-2; D gene uncertain. The CDR3 covers 13 residues. The germline CDR1 and CDR2 sequences are SNHLY and FYNNEI. V shed 6 bases and J shed 5 bases, with 10 bases lying between them.

The chain carries TRBV4-2 and TRBJ1-4; TRBD1 matches 7 bases. The CDR3 covers 16 residues. In germline, CDR1 is LGHNA, CDR2 YNFKEQ. J was trimmed by 6 bases and V by 0 bases; bases with no gene match: 7. The CDR3 DNA is TGTGCCAGCAGCCAAGATTTGGGGACAGTTCATGAAAAACTGTTTTTT. Protein: CASSQDLGTVHEKLFF.